A selection of T cell receptor beta chains follows, all from one sample in a study of blood T cell repertoires in COVID-19. TCRdb's copy holds only in-frame clones and misses some; the assay was immunoSEQ multiplex PCR. The repertoire has some 50,000 clones, about nine tenths of them found once; the top ten carry 4.5% to 6%. Sequencing was performed on peripheral blood. The receptors were sampled from a human donor in a cohort sampled during active COVID-19. CDR3s include the opening cysteine and the closing phenylalanine or tryptophan. The D gene is left open where the match is weak. Clone size, where shown, is once, few, many, or a class for clones that have expanded.

V: TRBV10-1; D: TRBD2; size: few; J: TRBJ2-2; CDR3: CASSVSSGSTGELFF; DNA: TGCGCCAGCAGTGTTTCTAGCGGGAGCACCGGGGAGCTGTTTTTT
V: TRBV5-6; D: TRBD1; size: .; J: TRBJ2-7; CDR3: CASSFGTGRYEQYF; DNA: TGTGCCAGCAGCTTCGGGACAGGGCGGTACGAGCAGTACTTC
V: TRBV6-1; D: .; size: .; J: TRBJ2-3; CDR3: CASSEWGWWQSTDTQYF; DNA: TGTGCCAGCAGTGAATGGGGCTGGTGGCAAAGCACAGATACGCAGTATTTT
V: TRBV7-3; D: TRBD2; size: .; J: TRBJ2-7; CDR3: CASSRGGGAGVYEQYF; DNA: TGTGCCAGCAGCCGAGGAGGAGGAGCGGGAGTTTACGAGCAGTACTTC
V: TRBV18; D: TRBD2; size: once; J: TRBJ2-3; CDR3: CASSPPTGGTDTQYF; DNA: TGTGCCAGCTCACCACCGACGGGAGGGACAGATACGCAGTATTTT
V: TRBV29-1; D: .; size: once; J: TRBJ2-1; CDR3: CSVEEYFQVRSYNEQFF; DNA: TGCAGCGTTGAAGAGTATTTCCAGGTCCGCTCCTACAATGAGCAGTTCTTC
V: TRBV15; D: TRBD1; size: few; J: TRBJ1-2; CDR3: CATSRDYTGDNYGYTF; DNA: TGTGCCACCAGCAGAGATTATACAGGGGATAACTATGGCTACACCTTC
V: TRBV4-1; D: .; size: .; J: TRBJ2-5; CDR3: CASSQDGRWETQYF; DNA: TGCGCCAGCAGCCAAGATGGCAGGTGGGAGACCCAGTACTTC
V: TRBV27; D: TRBD2; size: .; J: TRBJ2-3; CDR3: CASKNIAGGLNTQYF; DNA: TGTGCCAGCAAAAATATAGCGGGAGGGTTAAATACGCAGTATTTT
V: TRBV5-8; D: .; size: .; J: TRBJ2-7; CDR3: CASSLTAGSEQYF; DNA: TGTGCCAGCAGCTTGACCGCGGGGAGCGAGCAGTACTTC
V: TRBV3-1/TRBV3-2; D: TRBD2; size: once; J: TRBJ2-7; CDR3: CASSQAGGATYEQYF; DNA: TGTGCCAGCAGCCAAGCGGGAGGGGCGACCTACGAGCAGTACTTC
V: TRBV28; D: TRBD2; size: once; J: TRBJ2-5; CDR3: CASSWTPLSGSQETQYF; DNA: TGTGCCAGCAGTTGGACCCCTCTCAGCGGGAGCCAAGAGACCCAGTACTTC
V: TRBV4-3; D: .; size: .; J: TRBJ1-2; CDR3: CASSQGGGGYTF; DNA: TGCGCCAGCAGCCAAGGGGGGGGTGGCTACACCTTC
V: TRBV29-1; D: .; size: .; J: TRBJ2-3; CDR3: CSGGEATDTQYF; DNA: TGCAGCGGGGGTGAGGCCACAGATACGCAGTATTTT
V: TRBV11-3; D: .; size: .; J: TRBJ2-1; CDR3: CASSLDWASGDEQFF; DNA: TGTGCCAGCAGCTTAGATTGGGCCTCCGGTGATGAGCAGTTCTTC
V: TRBV15; D: TRBD1; size: .; J: TRBJ2-5; CDR3: CATSRDRGIETQYF; DNA: TGTGCCACCAGCAGAGACAGGGGGATAGAGACCCAGTACTTC
V: TRBV7-2; D: .; size: .; J: TRBJ2-7; CDR3: CASSKAVGSGSYEQYF; DNA: TGTGCCAGCAGCAAAGCGGTCGGTAGCGGATCCTACGAGCAGTACTTC
V: TRBV5-4; D: TRBD1; size: .; J: TRBJ1-2; CDR3: CASSLESGGYGYTF; DNA: TGTGCCAGCAGCTTGGAGTCAGGGGGTTATGGCTACACCTTC
V: TRBV7-9; D: .; size: .; J: TRBJ1-1; CDR3: CASSLTEAFF; DNA: TGTGCCAGCAGCCTCACTGAAGCTTTCTTT
V: TRBV27; D: TRBD1; size: .; J: TRBJ2-3; CDR3: CASSSTRGFGTDTQYF; DNA: TGTGCCAGCAGTTCGACCAGGGGGTTCGGCACAGATACGCAGTATTTT
V: TRBV7-6; D: TRBD1; size: .; J: TRBJ1-4; CDR3: CASSQGQGGEKLFF; DNA: TGTGCCAGCAGCCAGGGACAGGGGGGGGAAAAACTGTTTTTT
V: TRBV4-3; D: .; size: .; J: TRBJ2-7; CDR3: CASSQESISANEQYF; DNA: TGCGCCAGCAGCCAAGAGTCCATCTCCGCGAACGAGCAGTACTTC
V: TRBV15; D: .; size: few; J: TRBJ2-6; CDR3: CATTRFAGTGANVLTF; DNA: TGTGCCACCACGAGGTTTGCGGGAACTGGGGCCAACGTCCTGACTTTC
V: TRBV6-2/TRBV6-3; D: .; size: .; J: TRBJ2-7; CDR3: CASSYSRGLLYEQYF; DNA: TGTGCCAGCAGTTACTCACGGGGGTTGTTGTACGAGCAGTACTTC
V: TRBV7-8; D: .; size: .; J: TRBJ2-7; CDR3: CASSPRGTYEQYF; DNA: TGTGCCAGCAGCCCTAGGGGGACCTACGAGCAGTACTTC
V: TRBV7-2; D: TRBD1; size: .; J: TRBJ2-1; CDR3: CASSAPGQGTYNEQFF; DNA: TGTGCCAGCAGCGCCCCGGGACAGGGAACCTACAATGAGCAGTTCTTC
V: TRBV7-8; D: TRBD1; size: .; J: TRBJ2-3; CDR3: CASSYRTGYSTDTQYF; DNA: TGTGCCAGCAGCTACCGGACAGGGTACAGCACAGATACGCAGTATTTT
V: TRBV24-1; D: .; size: once; J: TRBJ2-6; CDR3: CATSDQTGLGANVLTF; DNA: TGTGCCACCAGTGATCAGACGGGTCTCGGGGCCAACGTCCTGACTTTC
V: TRBV27; D: TRBD2; size: .; J: TRBJ2-3; CDR3: CASSSTTSGRSRDTQYF; DNA: TGTGCCAGCAGTTCAACGACTAGCGGGAGATCTAGAGATACGCAGTATTTT
V: TRBV27; D: .; size: .; J: TRBJ2-3; CDR3: CASRRGLDTQYF; DNA: TGTGCCAGCAGGCGGGGACTAGATACGCAGTATTTT
V: TRBV7-9; D: TRBD2; size: .; J: TRBJ2-7; CDR3: CASSLGLAGDEQYF; DNA: TGTGCCAGCAGCTTAGGACTAGCGGGAGACGAGCAGTACTTC
V: TRBV28; D: .; size: .; J: TRBJ2-3; CDR3: CASGLQGYF; DNA: TGTGCCAGCGGGCTCCAAGGGTATTTT
V: TRBV2; D: TRBD1; size: .; J: TRBJ2-7; CDR3: CASSDPGQGASNSYEQYF; DNA: TGTGCCAGCAGTGATCCCGGACAGGGGGCCTCGAACTCCTACGAGCAGTACTTC
V: TRBV5-5; D: TRBD2; size: .; J: TRBJ2-7; CDR3: CASNFQLAPSYEQYF; DNA: TGTGCCAGCAACTTCCAACTAGCGCCCTCCTACGAGCAGTACTTC
V: TRBV20-1; D: TRBD1; size: .; J: TRBJ2-7; CDR3: CSASSDRAPYEQYF; DNA: TGCAGTGCTAGTTCGGACAGGGCTCCCTACGAGCAGTACTTC
V: TRBV7-3; D: TRBD1; size: .; J: TRBJ2-1; CDR3: CASSLDRGDNEQFF; DNA: TGTGCCAGCAGCTTAGACAGGGGGGACAATGAGCAGTTCTTC
V: TRBV2; D: .; size: .; J: TRBJ2-3; CDR3: CASSGPGVAIIHLDTQYF; DNA: TGTGCCAGCAGTGGACCCGGGGTAGCAATTATACATCTAGATACGCAGTATTTT
V: TRBV19; D: TRBD2; size: few; J: TRBJ2-2; CDR3: CASSAGREFTGELFF; DNA: TGTGCCAGTAGTGCCGGGCGGGAGTTCACCGGGGAGCTGTTTTTT
V: TRBV27; D: .; size: .; J: TRBJ2-7; CDR3: CASSLRGQNSYEQYF; DNA: TGTGCCAGCAGTTTAAGAGGACAGAACTCCTACGAGCAGTACTTC
V: TRBV10-3; D: TRBD1; size: .; J: TRBJ2-7; CDR3: CATPGQPYEQYF; DNA: TGTGCCACACCGGGACAGCCCTACGAGCAGTACTTC
V: TRBV5-5; D: TRBD2; size: .; J: TRBJ2-1; CDR3: CASSLGDAGLADIGQFF; DNA: TGTGCCAGCAGCTTGGGCGATGCGGGACTAGCGGATATTGGGCAGTTCTTC
V: TRBV30; D: TRBD2; size: .; J: TRBJ2-1; CDR3: CACNPGLTSQYSNNEQFF; DNA: TGTGCCTGTAACCCGGGACTAACCAGCCAATACTCAAACAATGAGCAGTTCTTC
V: TRBV7-9; D: .; size: .; J: TRBJ2-3; CDR3: CASSLQGSTDTQYF; DNA: TGTGCCAGCAGCTTACAGGGGAGCACAGATACGCAGTATTTT
V: TRBV27; D: TRBD1; size: .; J: TRBJ2-7; CDR3: CASSLRTGGSYEQYF; DNA: TGTGCCAGCAGTCTCCGGACAGGGGGCTCCTACGAGCAGTACTTC